This T cell receptor beta chain appears in the sequencing data of a study of blood T cell repertoires in COVID-19. Only in-frame clones appear in the TCRdb table, and some are missing; sequencing was by immunoSEQ multiplex PCR. The sample contains tens of thousands of clones, over 70% of which appear only once. Germline-derived CDR1 and CDR2 are MNHEY and SMNVEV (reference sequence). CDR3 size: 14 residues. Trimming stripped 2 bases from V and 2 bases from J, with 9 bases between. Material: peripheral blood. The chain has TRBV27 and TRBJ2-5; possible D gene TRBD1, 6 bases. The sequence derives from a man aged 70 or older with COVID-19, enrolled during active disease. CDR3 amino acids: CASSLVGTQETQYF. The CDR3 bases are TGTGCCAGCAGTTTAGTCGGGACACAAGAGACCCAGTACTTC.